Listed here are 23 T cell receptor beta chains from one sample, sequenced in a study of control samples from healthy donors and cancer patients. TCRdb's table, derived via immunoSEQ multiplex PCR, lists solely in-frame clones and lacks some. The sample contains 100,000 to 150,000 clones, roughly 92% of which appear only once. Material: blood. Receptors originate from a man younger than 35 in good health.

Regarding this clone: The same CDR3 can be traced to other DNA sequences in this sample. The gene calls are TRBV12-5 and TRBJ2-7, with 7 nucleotides matching TRBD2. The CDR3 spans 15 residues. After removal of 5 bases from V and 6 bases from J, the junction contained 13 bases not matched to a gene. Germline values: CDR1 LGHNT, CDR2 FRNRAP. CDR3 protein: CASGRGVGMGFEQYF. CDR3 bases: TGTGCTAGTGGTCGGGGGGTCGGGATGGGGTTCGAGCAGTACTTC.

The rearrangement links TRBV7-9 to TRBJ2-7; 9 nucleotides agree with TRBD2. Germline V gives CDR1 SEHNR, CDR2 FQNEAQ (reference sequence). This CDR3 contains 16 residues. After removal of 5 bases from V and 0 bases from J, the junction contained 8 bases not matched to a gene. The CDR3 loop is CASSPYSGGASYEQYF. CDR3 sequence (DNA): TGTGCCAGCAGCCCCTATAGCGGGGGCGCCTCCTACGAGCAGTACTTC.

The V gene is TRBV6-5, the J gene TRBJ2-5; 7 nucleotides match TRBD2. Germline V gene lookup returns CDR1 MNHEY and CDR2 SVGAGI. The CDR3 sequence is 13 residues long. Losses at the gene ends were 2 bases for V and 6 bases for J; bases not matched to a gene: 3. The CDR3 DNA sequence: TGTGCCAGCAGTTACGGGAGGGGTAAGACCCAGTACTTC. Its translation is CASSYGRGKTQYF.

This rearrangement joins TRBV9 to TRBJ2-3, with unresolved D. V was clipped by 1 base and J by 3 bases, with 15 bases between them. CDR3 size: 16 residues. The germline V gene has CDR1 SGDLS and CDR2 YYNGEE. CDR3 bases: TGTGCCAGCAGCGTATCCCCCCGGCTGACTACAGATACGCAGTATTTT. Amino acids: CASSVSPRLTTDTQYF.

The V and J genes are TRBV5-1 and TRBJ1-2, with TRBD1 as a possible D gene (6 bases). The V gene's germline CDR1 is SGHRS and CDR2 YFSETQ. V was pared by 4 bases and J by 8 bases, with 18 bases between. CDR3 length equals 14 residues. The DNA for the CDR3 is TGCGCCAGCAGCCCGGTAGGGCAGGGGTTCGGCTACACCTTC. Encoded protein: CASSPVGQGFGYTF.

The chain couples TRBV2 to TRBJ1-5, with unresolved D. Trimming took 1 base from V and 9 from J, leaving 7 bases between them. This CDR3 region has 12 residues. Germline V lookup: CDR1 SNHLY, CDR2 FYNNEI. CDR3 loop: CASSEEGTPQHF. The CDR3 DNA follows: TGTGCCAGCAGTGAAGAGGGCACGCCCCAGCATTTT.

The rearrangement joins TRBV18 to TRBJ2-1; 8 bases are shared with TRBD2. The germline V gene encodes CDR1 KGHSH and CDR2 LQKENI. The CDR3 is 15 amino acids. Trimming took 3 bases from V and 1 from J; bases not matched to a gene: 2. The CDR3, as DNA: TGTGCCAGCTCACCCGGCGGGGGGTCCTACAATGAGCAGTTCTTC. Amino acid sequence: CASSPGGGSYNEQFF.

This chain joins TRBV12-3 or TRBV12-4 and TRBJ1-2; D gene ambiguous. The CDR3 length is 12 residues. The V end lost 5 bases, the J end lost 4 bases, and 8 bases lay between the germline ends. The CDR3 protein is CASSPYFYGYTF. The CDR3 nucleotides are TGTGCCAGCAGTCCTTACTTCTATGGCTACACCTTC.

The chain is built from TRBV4-2 and TRBJ1-3; possibly TRBD1 for D (5 bases). CDR3 length equals 12 residues. Germline loops: CDR1 LGHNA, CDR2 YNFKEQ. Trimming left V 1 base short and J 9 bases short, with 7 bases between. The CDR3 DNA is TGTGCCAGCAGCCAAGCAGGGTTCACCATATATTTT. Its translation: CASSQAGFTIYF.

This sequence joins TRBV6-1 and TRBJ1-6, with D unclear. Trimming took 2 bases from V and 9 from J, leaving 17 bases between them. The CDR3 sequence is 16 residues long. The V gene's germline CDR1 is MNHNS and CDR2 SASEGT. For the CDR3, the DNA is TGTGCCAGCAGTGAATTGAAAGGGCCAGCGGTTTCACCCCTCCACTTT. Its translation is CASSELKGPAVSPLHF.

The rearrangement uses TRBV9 and TRBJ2-3; D is unresolved. The CDR3 has 16 amino acids. Per germline, CDR1 SGDLS and CDR2 YYNGEE. V was clipped by 3 bases and J by 3 bases, with 17 bases between them. CDR3 bases: TGTGCCAGCAGCGCACCCTCTGGATCATTAACAGATACGCAGTATTTT. Its protein is CASSAPSGSLTDTQYF.

The chain has TRBV15 and TRBJ2-7; 9 nucleotides align to TRBD1. The CDR3 runs to 13 residues. The junction had 0 bases not matched to a gene; V was cut back by 1 base and J by 5 bases. Per the germline V gene, CDR1 is LNHNV and CDR2 is YYDKDF (reference sequence). Written as DNA, the CDR3 is TGTGCCACCAGCAGAGGGACAGGGGACGAGCAGTACTTC. Translated, it gives CATSRGTGDEQYF.

V is TRBV7-9 and J is TRBJ2-7, with a possible D match to TRBD2 (5 bases). The V and J ends lost 5 bases and 2 bases respectively, with 10 bases between them. There are 13 residues in the CDR3. Germline V gene lookup returns CDR1 SEHNR and CDR2 FQNEAQ (reference sequence). DNA of the CDR3: TGTGCCAGCAGCAGGGCCGGGGCCTACGAGCAGTACTTC. Its translation is CASSRAGAYEQYF.

The chain is built from TRBV27 and TRBJ1-2; D possibly corresponds to TRBD1 (5 bases). Germline V gives CDR1 MNHEY, CDR2 SMNVEV (reference sequence). This CDR3 spans 15 amino acids. V was pared by 3 bases and J by 3 bases, with 14 bases between. CDR3 bases: TGTGCCAGCAGTTTTGTTGGGACGGGCGACTATGGCTACACCTTC. Protein: CASSFVGTGDYGYTF.

The CDR3 sequence is CASSELWSNQPQHF. The CDR3 bases are TGTGCCAGCAGTGAATTGTGGAGCAATCAGCCCCAGCATTTT. The gene calls are TRBV2 and TRBJ1-5; no firm D call. The CDR3 consists of 14 residues. The germline gives CDR1 SNHLY, CDR2 FYNNEI. With 2 bases removed from V and 1 base from J, the gap between germline ends came to 6 bases.

The chain joins TRBV4-2 to TRBJ2-2; 16 positions match TRBD2. The CDR3 sequence is 21 residues long. V shed 1 base, J shed 5 bases, and the junction held 13 bases outside the gene matches. The germline gives CDR1 LGHNA, CDR2 YNFKEQ. CDR3: CASSQGPSGLAGGRRTGELFF. CDR3 DNA sequence: TGTGCCAGCAGCCAAGGGCCTTCGGGACTAGCGGGGGGGAGAAGAACCGGGGAGCTGTTTTTT.

This sequence joins TRBV27 and TRBJ2-1, with unresolved D. In germline, CDR1 is MNHEY, CDR2 SMNVEV (reference sequence). The CDR3 covers 13 residues. The V and J ends lost 5 bases and 4 bases respectively, with 9 bases between them. CDR3 coding DNA: TGTGCCAGCAGTCCGCGCTCTTACAATGAGCAGTTCTTC. This codes for CASSPRSYNEQFF.

The DNA of the CDR3 is TGTGCCAGCAGCCAGAGTTCCCCCCTAGCGGGGGGGGGTTACGAGCAGTACTTC. Translation: CASSQSSPLAGGGYEQYF. J is TRBJ2-7 and V is TRBV3-1 (or the pseudogene TRBV3-2); 12 bases agree with TRBD2. Germline assignment: CDR1 LGHDT and CDR2 YNNKEL (reference sequence). The CDR3 has 18 residues. Trimming took 3 bases from V and 4 from J; bases not matched to a gene: 13.

The chain is built from TRBV7-3 and TRBJ1-6; the match to TRBD1 covers 8 bases. With 0 bases clipped from V and 8 bases from J, the junction kept 9 bases outside the gene matches. The germline V gene has CDR1 SGHTA and CDR2 FQGTGA. The CDR3 is 17 amino acids. The CDR3 bases are TGTGCCAGCAGCTTAACCAGGGGGCTTTTGAGGGATTCACCCCTCCACTTT. It translates to CASSLTRGLLRDSPLHF.

The chain links TRBV29-1 to TRBJ2-1; D might be TRBD1 (6 bases). Germline V lookup: CDR1 SQVTM, CDR2 ANQGSEA. The CDR3 extends over 17 amino acids. The germline V and J ends were trimmed by 5 bases and 0 bases, with 20 bases remaining between them. CDR3 amino acids: CSVPSHREGSSYNEQFF. CDR3 coding DNA: TGCAGCGTTCCTAGCCACAGGGAAGGTAGCTCCTACAATGAGCAGTTCTTC.

The V call is TRBV6-4, the J call TRBJ2-3, with TRBD2 identical over 9 bases. The junction had 8 bases not matched to a gene; V was cut back by 4 bases and J by 6 bases. This CDR3 comprises 15 residues. Germline CDR1 MRHNA, CDR2 SNTAGT. In DNA, the CDR3 is TGTGCCAGCAGTGGTGTAGCGGGGGCCCGGGATACGCAGTATTTT. This sequence encodes CASSGVAGARDTQYF.

The V and J genes are TRBV6-5 and TRBJ2-3, with TRBD1 identical over 12 bases. Germline V CDR1 and CDR2: MNHEY, SVGAGI. The CDR3 covers 15 residues. After removal of 10 bases from V and 5 bases from J, the junction contained 10 bases not matched to a gene. The CDR3 region is CATSRGQGALDTQYF. CDR3 coding DNA: TGTGCCACCTCACGGGGACAGGGGGCCTTAGATACGCAGTATTTT.

V usage is TRBV9 and J usage is TRBJ2-1; D may be TRBD1 (5 bases). The CDR3 is made up of 15 amino acids. Germline V gene data show CDR1 as SGDLS and CDR2 as YYNGEE. Between the trimmed V and J ends, which lost 4 bases and 0 bases, there was a span of 11 bases. The CDR3, as DNA: TGTGCCAGCAGCCCCGATAGGGGCTCCTACAATGAGCAGTTCTTC. Translated, it gives CASSPDRGSYNEQFF.